Listed below are T cell receptor beta chains from one sample, sequenced in a study of T cell responses to AZD1222 COVID-19 vaccine. The table came from immunoSEQ multiplex PCR; TCRdb's copy has only in-frame clones and leaves some out. This sample carries about 120,000 clones, approximately 90% of them seen once, and the ten largest clones take less than 4%. The material was peripheral blood, obtained 28 days after the second AZD1222 dose. The receptor set was obtained from an adult who received the AZD1222 COVID-19 vaccine. Both conserved end residues are part of each CDR3. A D gene is named only where the DNA matches it firmly. For some rows the clone size is stated as once, few or many, or as a class when expanded; others skip it.

v_call	j_call	clone_size	d_call	cdr3_aa	cdr3_nt
TRBV7-2	TRBJ2-1	.	.	CASSPGVAVSYEQFF	TGTGCCAGCAGCCCCGGGGTAGCGGTGTCATATGAGCAGTTCTTC
TRBV5-6	TRBJ2-7	.	TRBD2	CASSLAGRGSTYEQYF	TGTGCCAGCAGCTTGGCCGGGCGGGGGTCGACCTACGAGCAGTACTTC
TRBV24-1	TRBJ1-5	.	.	CATSDSNQPQHF	TGTGCCACCAGTGATTCAAATCAGCCCCAGCATTTT
TRBV14	TRBJ1-2	.	.	CASSQVTERSYTF	TGTGCCAGCAGCCAAGTGACAGAGAGGAGCTACACCTTC
TRBV19	TRBJ1-5	.	TRBD1	CASIPDGGGYNPQHF	TGTGCCAGTATCCCCGACGGAGGGGGCTATAATCCCCAGCATTTT
TRBV19	TRBJ1-1	.	.	CASRSGPEAFF	TGTGCCAGTAGATCGGGACCTGAAGCTTTCTTT
TRBV19	TRBJ1-1	.	.	CASREWDTEAFF	TGTGCCAGTAGGGAATGGGACACTGAAGCTTTCTTT
TRBV7-2	TRBJ1-5	.	.	CASRSGGRYNQPQHF	TGTGCCAGCAGGTCCGGGGGCCGTTACAATCAGCCCCAGCATTTT
TRBV6-6	TRBJ1-6	.	.	CASSYEAGPQSPLHF	TGTGCCAGCAGTTACGAGGCAGGACCCCAATCACCCCTCCACTTT
TRBV5-4	TRBJ1-2	.	TRBD1	CASSWTGGYGYTF	TGTGCCAGCAGCTGGACAGGGGGCTATGGCTACACCTTC
TRBV19	TRBJ2-7	.	.	CASRVWDISYEQYF	TGTGCCAGTAGGGTGTGGGACATCTCCTACGAGCAGTACTTC
TRBV5-3	TRBJ2-1	.	.	CARSLGGPKYNEQFF	TGTGCCAGAAGCTTGGGGGGGCCGAAATACAATGAGCAGTTCTTC
TRBV28	TRBJ1-1	.	.	CASTLGGSSPRPFF	TGTGCCAGCACTCTAGGGGGAAGTTCTCCCCGGCCTTTCTTT
TRBV28	TRBJ2-7	.	.	CASGGGHYEQYF	TGTGCCAGCGGCGGGGGACACTACGAGCAGTACTTC
TRBV7-8	TRBJ2-7	.	.	CASSLLSVHEQYF	TGTGCCAGCAGCTTGCTCAGCGTCCACGAGCAGTACTTC
TRBV19	TRBJ1-1	few	.	CASSSDRTYIEAFF	TGTGCCAGTAGTTCCGACAGGACGTATATTGAAGCTTTCTTT
TRBV5-4	TRBJ2-2	.	TRBD2	CASSNGLADRNTGELFF	TGTGCCAGCAGCAACGGGCTAGCGGATAGGAACACCGGGGAGCTGTTTTTT
TRBV7-3	TRBJ1-1	.	.	CASSLTSRGTEAFF	TGTGCCAGCAGCTTAACGTCTAGGGGCACTGAAGCTTTCTTT